The text below deals with one TCR beta chain. Its target is unknown. Other nucleotide sequences from this sample produce the same CDR3. CD8 cells regarded as naive lacked CD45RO, were positively chosen for CCR7, and omitted terminally differentiated effector memory CD45RA+ cells. This entry is derived from a study of shared clonotypes between healthy human individuals. Across the study: The plates for each donor numbered three CD4 naive, three CD4 memory, two CD8 naive and one CD8 memory.

The CDR3 extends over 13 amino acids. The germline V gene has CDR1 MNHNS and CDR2 SASEGT. V lost 6 bases to trimming and J lost 1 base, with 6 bases between them. Profiled with immunoSEQ multiplex PCR; TCRdb holds only in-frame clones, not every one. The sample includes approximately 2,200,000 clones, more than 85% of them seen just once. Findings of the study overall: Incompleteness in sorted-subset sequencing, despite large depth, was shown by rarefaction. All-four-donor shared clonotypes had higher generation probabilities than non-shared clonotypes did. A small donor pool kept down the genetic and exposure-history diversity that was represented.

The sequence was obtained from a man younger than 35 in good health. Some clones in this sample may be carry-over from other donors' samples. The material sequenced was naive CD8+ T cells from PBMCs. J is TRBJ2-2 and V is TRBV6-1; D not certain. The CDR3 reads CASRVENTGELFF. The CDR3 nucleotides are TGTGCCAGCAGAGTTGAGAACACCGGGGAGCTGTTTTTT.